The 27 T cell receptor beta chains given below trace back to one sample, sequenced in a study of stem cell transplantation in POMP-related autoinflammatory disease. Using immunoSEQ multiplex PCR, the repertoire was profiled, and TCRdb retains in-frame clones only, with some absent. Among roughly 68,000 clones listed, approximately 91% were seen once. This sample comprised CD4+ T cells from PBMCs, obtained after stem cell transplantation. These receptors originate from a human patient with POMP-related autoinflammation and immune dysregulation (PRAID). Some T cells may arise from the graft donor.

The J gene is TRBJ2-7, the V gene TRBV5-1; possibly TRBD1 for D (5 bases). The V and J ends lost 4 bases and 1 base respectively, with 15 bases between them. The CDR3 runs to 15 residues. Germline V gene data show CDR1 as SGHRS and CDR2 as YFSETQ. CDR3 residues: CASSPLAGSSYEQYF. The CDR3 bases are TGCGCCAGCAGCCCCTTGGCAGGGTCGTCCTACGAGCAGTACTTC.

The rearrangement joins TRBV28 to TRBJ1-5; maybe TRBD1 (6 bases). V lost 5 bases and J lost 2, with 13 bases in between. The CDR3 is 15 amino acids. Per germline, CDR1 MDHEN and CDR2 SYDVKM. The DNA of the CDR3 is TGTGCCAGCAGTAAACAGGGTAGGGGCAATCAGCCCCAGCATTTT. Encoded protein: CASSKQGRGNQPQHF.

The chain's CDR3 is CASSFLQGQRNEKLFF. For the CDR3, the DNA is TGTGCCAGCAGTTTCCTCCAAGGGCAGAGGAATGAAAAACTGTTTTTT. The chain joins TRBV27 to TRBJ1-4; D not resolved. The V gene lost 3 bases and the J gene lost 5 bases, with 16 bases spanning the gap. Germline values: CDR1 MNHEY, CDR2 SMNVEV (reference sequence). CDR3 length: 16 residues.

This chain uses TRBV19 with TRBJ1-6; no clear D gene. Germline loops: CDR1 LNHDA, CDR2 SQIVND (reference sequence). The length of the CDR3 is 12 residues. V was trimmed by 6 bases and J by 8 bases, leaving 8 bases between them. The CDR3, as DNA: TGTGCCAGTAGCCGCCCCCATTCACCCCTCCACTTT. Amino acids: CASSRPHSPLHF. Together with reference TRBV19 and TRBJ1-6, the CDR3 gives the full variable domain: DGGITQSPKYLFRKEGQNVTLSCEQNLNHDAMYWYRQDPGQGLRLIYYSQIVNDFQKGDIAEGYSVSREKKESFPLTVTSAQKNPTAFYLCASSRPHSPLHFGNGTRLTVT.

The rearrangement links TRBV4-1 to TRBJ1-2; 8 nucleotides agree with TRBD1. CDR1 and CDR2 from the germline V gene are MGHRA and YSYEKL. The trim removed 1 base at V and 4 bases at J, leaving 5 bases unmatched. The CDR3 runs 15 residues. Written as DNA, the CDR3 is TGCGCCAGCAGCCAAGGACAGGGGCCCATCTATGGCTACACCTTC. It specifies CASSQGQGPIYGYTF.

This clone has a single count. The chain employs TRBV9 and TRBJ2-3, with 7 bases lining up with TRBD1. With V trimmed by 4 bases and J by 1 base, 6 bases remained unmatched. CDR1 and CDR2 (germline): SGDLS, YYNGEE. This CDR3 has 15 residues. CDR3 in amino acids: CASSLRQGGTDTQYF. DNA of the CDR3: TGTGCCAGCAGCCTCCGACAGGGTGGCACAGATACGCAGTATTTT. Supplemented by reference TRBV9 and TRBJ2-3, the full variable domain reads DSGVTQTPKHLITATGQRVTLRCSPRSGDLSVYWYQQSLDQGLQFLIQYYNGEERAKGNILERFSAQQFPDLHSELNLSSLELGDSALYFCASSLRQGGTDTQYFGPGTRLTVL.

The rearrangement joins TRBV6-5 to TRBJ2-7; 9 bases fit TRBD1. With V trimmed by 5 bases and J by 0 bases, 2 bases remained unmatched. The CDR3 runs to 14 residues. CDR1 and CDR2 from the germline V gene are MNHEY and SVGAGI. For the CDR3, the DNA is TGTGCCAGCAGTACACAGGGGGCCTCCTACGAGCAGTACGTC. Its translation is CASSTQGASYEQYV.

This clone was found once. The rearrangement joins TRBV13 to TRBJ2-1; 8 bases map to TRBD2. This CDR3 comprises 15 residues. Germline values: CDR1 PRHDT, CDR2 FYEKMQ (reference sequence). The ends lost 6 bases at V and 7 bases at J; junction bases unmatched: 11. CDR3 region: CASSRTAGVVNEQFF. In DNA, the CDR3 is TGTGCCAGCAGTCGTACAGCGGGAGTGGTGAATGAGCAGTTCTTC.

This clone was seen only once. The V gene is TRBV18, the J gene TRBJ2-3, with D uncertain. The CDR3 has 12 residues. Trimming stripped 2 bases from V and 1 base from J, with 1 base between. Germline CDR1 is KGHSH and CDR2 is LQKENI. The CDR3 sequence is CASSPGTDTQYF. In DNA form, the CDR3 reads TGTGCCAGCTCACCAGGCACAGATACGCAGTATTTT.

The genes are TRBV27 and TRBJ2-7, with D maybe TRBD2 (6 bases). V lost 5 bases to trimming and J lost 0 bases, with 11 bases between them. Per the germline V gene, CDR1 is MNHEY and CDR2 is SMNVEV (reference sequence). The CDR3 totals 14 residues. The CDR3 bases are TGTGCCAGCAGTCGGGCGGGAAGCTCCTACGAGCAGTACTTC. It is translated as CASSRAGSSYEQYF.

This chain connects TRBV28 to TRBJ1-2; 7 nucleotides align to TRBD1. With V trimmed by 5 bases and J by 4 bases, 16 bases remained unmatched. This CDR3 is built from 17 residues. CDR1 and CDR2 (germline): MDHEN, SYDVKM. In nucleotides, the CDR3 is TGTGCCAGCAGTGTGGACAGGTTAGGGCAATCTCCCTATGGCTACACCTTC. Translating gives CASSVDRLGQSPYGYTF.

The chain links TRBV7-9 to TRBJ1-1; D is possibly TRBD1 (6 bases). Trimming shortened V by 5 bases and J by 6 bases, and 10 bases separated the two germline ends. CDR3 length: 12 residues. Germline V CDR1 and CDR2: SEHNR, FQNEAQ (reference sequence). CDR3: CASSTTGSEAFF. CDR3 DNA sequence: TGTGCCAGCAGCACTACAGGGTCTGAAGCTTTCTTT.

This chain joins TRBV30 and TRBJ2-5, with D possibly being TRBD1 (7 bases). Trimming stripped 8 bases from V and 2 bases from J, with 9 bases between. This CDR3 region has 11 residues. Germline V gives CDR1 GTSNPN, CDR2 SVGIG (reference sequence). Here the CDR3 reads CAAGQQETQYF. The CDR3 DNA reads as TGTGCCGCGGGACAGCAAGAGACCCAGTACTTC.

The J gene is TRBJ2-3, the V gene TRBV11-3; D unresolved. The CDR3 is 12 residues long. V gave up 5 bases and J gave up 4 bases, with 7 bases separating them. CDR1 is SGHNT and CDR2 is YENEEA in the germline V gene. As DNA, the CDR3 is TGTGCCAGCAGCCTTCAGGCAGATACGCAGTATTTT. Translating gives CASSLQADTQYF.

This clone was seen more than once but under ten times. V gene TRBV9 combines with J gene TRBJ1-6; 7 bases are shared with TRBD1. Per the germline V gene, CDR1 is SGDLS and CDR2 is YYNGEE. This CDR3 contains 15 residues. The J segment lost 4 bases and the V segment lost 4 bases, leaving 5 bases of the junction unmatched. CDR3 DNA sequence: TGTGCCAGCAGCTCGCAGGGACAGTATAATTCACCCCTCCACTTT. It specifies CASSSQGQYNSPLHF.

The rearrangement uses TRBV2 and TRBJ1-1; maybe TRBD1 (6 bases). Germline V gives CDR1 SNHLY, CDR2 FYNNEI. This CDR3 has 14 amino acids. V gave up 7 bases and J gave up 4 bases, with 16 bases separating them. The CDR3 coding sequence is TGTGCCAGCATCCCCGGGACACCCTTCACTGAAGCTTTCTTT. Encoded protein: CASIPGTPFTEAFF.

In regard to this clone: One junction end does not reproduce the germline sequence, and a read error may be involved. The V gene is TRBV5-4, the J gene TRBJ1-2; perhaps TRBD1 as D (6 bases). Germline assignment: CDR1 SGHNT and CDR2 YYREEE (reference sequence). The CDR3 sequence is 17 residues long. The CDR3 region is CASSLGGGSQANYGYTF. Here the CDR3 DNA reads TGTGCCAGCAGTTTGGGCGGGGGCTCCCAAGCTAACTATGGCTACACCTTC.

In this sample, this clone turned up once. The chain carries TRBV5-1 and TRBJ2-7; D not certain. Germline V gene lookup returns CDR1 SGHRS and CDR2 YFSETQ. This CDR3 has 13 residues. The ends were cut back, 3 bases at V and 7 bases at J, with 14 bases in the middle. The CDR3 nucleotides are TGCGCCAGCAGCTATCGGTCCGGTGATGAGCAGTACTTC. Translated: CASSYRSGDEQYF.

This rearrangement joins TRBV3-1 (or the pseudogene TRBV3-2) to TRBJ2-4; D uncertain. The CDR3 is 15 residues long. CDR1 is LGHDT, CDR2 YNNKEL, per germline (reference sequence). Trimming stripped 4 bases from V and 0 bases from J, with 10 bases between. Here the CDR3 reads CASSPQILAKNIQYF. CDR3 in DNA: TGTGCCAGCAGCCCGCAAATACTAGCCAAAAACATTCAGTACTTC.

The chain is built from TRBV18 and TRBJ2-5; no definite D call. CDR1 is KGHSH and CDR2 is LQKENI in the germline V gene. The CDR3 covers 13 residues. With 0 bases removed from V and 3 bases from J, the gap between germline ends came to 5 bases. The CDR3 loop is CASSPPLKETQYF. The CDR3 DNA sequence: TGTGCCAGCTCACCACCTTTGAAAGAGACCCAGTACTTC.

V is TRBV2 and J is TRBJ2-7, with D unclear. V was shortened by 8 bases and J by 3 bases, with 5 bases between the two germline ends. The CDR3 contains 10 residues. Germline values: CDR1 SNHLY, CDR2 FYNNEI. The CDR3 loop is CASGNYEQYF. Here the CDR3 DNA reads TGTGCCAGCGGAAACTACGAGCAGTACTTC.

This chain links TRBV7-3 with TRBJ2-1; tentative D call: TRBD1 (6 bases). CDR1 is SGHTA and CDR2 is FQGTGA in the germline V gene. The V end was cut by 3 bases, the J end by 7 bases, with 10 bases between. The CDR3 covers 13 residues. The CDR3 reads CASSLDGTNEQFF. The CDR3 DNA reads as TGTGCCAGCAGCTTGGACGGGACAAATGAGCAGTTCTTC.

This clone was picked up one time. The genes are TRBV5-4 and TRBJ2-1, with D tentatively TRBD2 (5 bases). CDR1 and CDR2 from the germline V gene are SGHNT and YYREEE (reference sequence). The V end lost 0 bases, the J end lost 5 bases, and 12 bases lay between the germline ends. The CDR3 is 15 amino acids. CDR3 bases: TGTGCCAGCAGCTTGGAACGGGGTCGGGACAATGAGCAGTTCTTC. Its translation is CASSLERGRDNEQFF.

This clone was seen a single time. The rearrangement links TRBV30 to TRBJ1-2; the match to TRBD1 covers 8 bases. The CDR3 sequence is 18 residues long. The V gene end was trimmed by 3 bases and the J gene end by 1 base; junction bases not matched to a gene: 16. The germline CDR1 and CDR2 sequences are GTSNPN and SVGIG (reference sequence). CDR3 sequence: CAWRFIRDRPTVNYGYTF. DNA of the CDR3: TGTGCCTGGAGATTTATCCGGGACAGGCCAACCGTTAACTATGGCTACACCTTC.

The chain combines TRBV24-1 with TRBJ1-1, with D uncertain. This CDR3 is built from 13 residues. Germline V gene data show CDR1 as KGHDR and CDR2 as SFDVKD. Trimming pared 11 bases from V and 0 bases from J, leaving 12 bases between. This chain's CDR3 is CAIGTDMNTEAFF. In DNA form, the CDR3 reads TGTGCCATAGGAACAGATATGAACACTGAAGCTTTCTTT.

In nucleotides, the CDR3 is TGTGCCACCAGTGAACGACGAGCAACTAATGAAAAACTGTTTTTT. Translated, it gives CATSERRATNEKLFF. The chain has TRBV24-1 and TRBJ1-4, with D hard to call. The V gene lost 4 bases and the J gene lost 0 bases, with 8 bases spanning the gap. In germline, CDR1 is KGHDR, CDR2 SFDVKD. There are 15 residues in the CDR3.

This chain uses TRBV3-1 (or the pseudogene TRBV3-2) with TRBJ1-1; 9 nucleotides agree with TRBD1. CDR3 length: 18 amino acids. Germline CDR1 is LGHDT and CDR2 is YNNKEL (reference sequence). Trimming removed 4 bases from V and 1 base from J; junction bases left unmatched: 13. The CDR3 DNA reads TGTGCCAGCAGCCGCGCCCGGTACAGGGGGCTGAGGAACACTGAAGCTTTCTTT. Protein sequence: CASSRARYRGLRNTEAFF.